This T cell receptor beta chain appears in the sequencing data of a study of shared T cell receptors in the human thymus listed by TCRdb under 2021. Turning to the overall study: The study investigated the way shared, self-reactive T-cell receptor alpha chains are produced in the human thymus.

The library relied on the immunoSEQ multiplex PCR assay. TCRdb provides this immuneACCESS table in a form limited to in-frame rearrangements. Some clones are lacking; in checked studies, under half of them reflect an unresolved V gene, and why the rest are absent is not known. This sample gives approximately 400,000 clones in total; just under 95% of them show up just once. The top ten clonotypes cover around 0.018% of the sample. Concerning this clone: Its antigen specificity is not known. The junction and the germline gene differ at one end; a read error may be behind it.

The TCR was taken from a human donor. Sequencing was performed on thymocytes.

The CDR3 reads CVSSPQVAKNIQYF. The base sequence is TGTGTCAGCAGTCCACAGGTAGCCAAAAACATTCAGTACTTC. The sequence is built from TRBV28 and TRBJ2-4; tentative D gene TRBD1, with 5 bases matching. CDR1 is given as MDHEN and CDR2 as SYDVKM, both from the germline V gene. From its cysteine to its phenylalanine, the CDR3 spans 14 amino acids. The only DNA kept is the CDR3, 42 bases in frame from the first base.